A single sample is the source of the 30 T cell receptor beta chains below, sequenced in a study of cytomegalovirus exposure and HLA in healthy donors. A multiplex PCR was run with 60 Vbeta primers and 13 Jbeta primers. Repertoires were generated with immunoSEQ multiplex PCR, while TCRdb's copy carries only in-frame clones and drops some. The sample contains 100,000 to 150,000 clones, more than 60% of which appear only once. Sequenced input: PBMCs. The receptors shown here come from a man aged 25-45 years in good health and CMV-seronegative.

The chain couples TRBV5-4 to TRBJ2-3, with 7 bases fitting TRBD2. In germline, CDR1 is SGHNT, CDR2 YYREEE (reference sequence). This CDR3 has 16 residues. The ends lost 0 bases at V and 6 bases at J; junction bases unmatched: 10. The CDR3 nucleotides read TGTGCCAGCAGCTTGGATATGGCGGGGGAGGGGGATACGCAGTATTTT. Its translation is CASSLDMAGEGDTQYF.

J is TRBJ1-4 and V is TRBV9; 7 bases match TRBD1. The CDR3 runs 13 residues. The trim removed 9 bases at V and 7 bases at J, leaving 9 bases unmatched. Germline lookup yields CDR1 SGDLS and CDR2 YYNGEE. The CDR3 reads CATTGTAFEKLFF. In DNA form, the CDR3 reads TGTGCCACCACCGGGACAGCCTTTGAAAAACTGTTTTTT.

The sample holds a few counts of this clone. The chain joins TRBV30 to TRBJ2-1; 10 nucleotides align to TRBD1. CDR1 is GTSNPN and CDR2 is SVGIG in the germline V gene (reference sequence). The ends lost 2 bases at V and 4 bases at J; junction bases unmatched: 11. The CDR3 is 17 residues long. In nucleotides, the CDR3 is TGTGCCTGGAGTCCGATTTTGGGACAGGGGACATACAATGAGCAGTTCTTC. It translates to CAWSPILGQGTYNEQFF. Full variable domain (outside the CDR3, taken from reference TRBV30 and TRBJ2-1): SQTIHQWPATLVQPVGSPLSLECTVEGTSNPNLYWYRQAAGRGLQLLFYSVGIGQISSEVPQNLSASRPQDRQFILSSKKLLLSDSGFYLCAWSPILGQGTYNEQFFGPGTRLTVL.

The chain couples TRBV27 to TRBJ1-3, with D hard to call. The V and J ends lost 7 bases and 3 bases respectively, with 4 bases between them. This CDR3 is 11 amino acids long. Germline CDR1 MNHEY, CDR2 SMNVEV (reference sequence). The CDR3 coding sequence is TGTGCCAGCATCGGTGGAAACACCATATATTTT. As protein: CASIGGNTIYF.

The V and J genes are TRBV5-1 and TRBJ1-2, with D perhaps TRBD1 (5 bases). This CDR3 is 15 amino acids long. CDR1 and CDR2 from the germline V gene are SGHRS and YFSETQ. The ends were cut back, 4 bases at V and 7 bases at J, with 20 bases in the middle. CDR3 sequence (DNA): TGCGCCAGCAGCCCCGAAGGCAGGGTGGAAAGTGGCTACACCTTC. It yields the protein CASSPEGRVESGYTF.

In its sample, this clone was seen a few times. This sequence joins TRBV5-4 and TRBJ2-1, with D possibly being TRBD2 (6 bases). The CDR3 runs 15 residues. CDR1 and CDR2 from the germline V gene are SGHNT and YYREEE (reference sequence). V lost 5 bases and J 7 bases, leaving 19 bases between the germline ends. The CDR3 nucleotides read TGTGCCAGCAGACCACCGGGACTCCGGGGGAATGAGCAGTTCTTC. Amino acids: CASRPPGLRGNEQFF.

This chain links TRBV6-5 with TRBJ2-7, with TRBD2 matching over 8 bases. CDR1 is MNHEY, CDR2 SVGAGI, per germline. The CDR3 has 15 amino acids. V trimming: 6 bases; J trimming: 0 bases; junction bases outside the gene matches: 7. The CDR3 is CASSPKRGSSYEQYF. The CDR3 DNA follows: TGTGCCAGCAGCCCCAAGCGGGGGAGCTCCTACGAGCAGTACTTC.

In DNA form, the CDR3 reads TGTGCCAGCAGCTACCCCGGACAGGATACGCCCCTAGGCTACACCTTC. This gives the protein CASSYPGQDTPLGYTF. V is TRBV6-6 and J is TRBJ1-2; 7 bases align to TRBD1. The V and J ends lost 6 bases and 8 bases, in that order; junction bases with no gene match: 18. In germline, CDR1 is MNHNY, CDR2 SVGAGI (reference sequence). This CDR3 comprises 16 residues.

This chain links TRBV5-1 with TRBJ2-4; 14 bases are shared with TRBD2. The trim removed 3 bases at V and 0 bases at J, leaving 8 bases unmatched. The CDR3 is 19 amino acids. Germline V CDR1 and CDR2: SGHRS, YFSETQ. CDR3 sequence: CASSSGTSGGPLAKNIQYF. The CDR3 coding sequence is TGCGCCAGCAGCTCCGGGACTAGCGGGGGTCCCCTAGCCAAAAACATTCAGTACTTC.

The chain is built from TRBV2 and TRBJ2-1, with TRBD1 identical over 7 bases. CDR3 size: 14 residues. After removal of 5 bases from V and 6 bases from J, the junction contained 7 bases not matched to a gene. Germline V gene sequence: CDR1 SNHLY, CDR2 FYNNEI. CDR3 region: CASSPSGTVNEQFF. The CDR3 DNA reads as TGTGCCAGCAGTCCCTCGGGGACAGTCAATGAGCAGTTCTTC.

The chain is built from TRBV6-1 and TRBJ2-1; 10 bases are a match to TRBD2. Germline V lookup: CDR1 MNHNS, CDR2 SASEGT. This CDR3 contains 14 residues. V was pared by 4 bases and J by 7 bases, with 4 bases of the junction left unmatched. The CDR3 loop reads CASSAGSGRNEQFF. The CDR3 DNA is TGTGCCAGCAGTGCTGGTAGCGGGAGGAATGAGCAGTTCTTC.

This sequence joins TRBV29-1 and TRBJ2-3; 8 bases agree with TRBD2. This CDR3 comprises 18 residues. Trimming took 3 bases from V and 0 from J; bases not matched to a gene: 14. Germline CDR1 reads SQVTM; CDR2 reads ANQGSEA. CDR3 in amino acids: CSVEGLSGGRTSTDTQYF. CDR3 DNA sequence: TGCAGCGTTGAGGGTTTATCGGGGGGGCGAACTAGCACAGATACGCAGTATTTT.

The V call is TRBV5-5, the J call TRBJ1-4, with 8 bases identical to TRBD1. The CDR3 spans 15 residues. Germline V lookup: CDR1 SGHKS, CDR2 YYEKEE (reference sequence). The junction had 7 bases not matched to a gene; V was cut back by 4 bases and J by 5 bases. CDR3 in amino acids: CASSTPTGVNEKLFF. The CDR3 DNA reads TGTGCCAGCAGCACTCCGACAGGGGTGAATGAAAAACTGTTTTTT.

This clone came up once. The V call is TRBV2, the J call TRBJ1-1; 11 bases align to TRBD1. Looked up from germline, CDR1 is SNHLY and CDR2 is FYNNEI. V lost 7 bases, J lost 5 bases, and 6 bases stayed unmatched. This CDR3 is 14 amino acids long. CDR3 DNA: TGTGCCAGCATTAGGGACAGGGGGAAAACTGAAGCTTTCTTT. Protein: CASIRDRGKTEAFF.

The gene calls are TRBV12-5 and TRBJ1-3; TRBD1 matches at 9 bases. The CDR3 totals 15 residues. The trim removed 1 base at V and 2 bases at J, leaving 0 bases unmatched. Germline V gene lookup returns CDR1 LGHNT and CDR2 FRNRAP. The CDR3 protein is CASGLGTGAGNTIYF. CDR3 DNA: TGTGCTAGTGGTTTGGGGACAGGGGCTGGAAACACCATATATTTT.

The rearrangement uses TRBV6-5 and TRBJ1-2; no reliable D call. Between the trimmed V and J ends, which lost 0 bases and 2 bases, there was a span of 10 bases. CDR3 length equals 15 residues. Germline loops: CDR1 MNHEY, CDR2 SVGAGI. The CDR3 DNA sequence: TGTGCCAGCAGTTACTCGGCGCAGGCCAACTATGGCTACACCTTC. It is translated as CASSYSAQANYGYTF.

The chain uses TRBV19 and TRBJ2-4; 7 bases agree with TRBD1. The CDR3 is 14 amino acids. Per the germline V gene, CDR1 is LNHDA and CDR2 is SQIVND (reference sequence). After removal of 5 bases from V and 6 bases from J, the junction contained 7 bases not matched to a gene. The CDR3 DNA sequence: TGTGCCAGTAGTTCGACAGGGAACCGAAACATTCAGTACTTC. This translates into CASSSTGNRNIQYF.

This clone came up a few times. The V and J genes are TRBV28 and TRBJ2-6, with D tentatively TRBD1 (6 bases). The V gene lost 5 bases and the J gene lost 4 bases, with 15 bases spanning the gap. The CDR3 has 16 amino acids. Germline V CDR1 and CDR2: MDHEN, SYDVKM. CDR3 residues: CASSLPGADGANVLTF. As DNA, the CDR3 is TGTGCCAGCAGTCTCCCAGGGGCAGACGGGGCCAACGTCCTGACTTTC.

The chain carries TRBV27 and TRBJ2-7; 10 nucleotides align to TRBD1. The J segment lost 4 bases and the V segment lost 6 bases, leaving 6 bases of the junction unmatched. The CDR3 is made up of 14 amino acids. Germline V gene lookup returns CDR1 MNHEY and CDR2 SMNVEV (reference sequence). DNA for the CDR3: TGTGCCAGCAGACAACCGGGACAGGGGTACGAGCAGTACTTC. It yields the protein CASRQPGQGYEQYF.

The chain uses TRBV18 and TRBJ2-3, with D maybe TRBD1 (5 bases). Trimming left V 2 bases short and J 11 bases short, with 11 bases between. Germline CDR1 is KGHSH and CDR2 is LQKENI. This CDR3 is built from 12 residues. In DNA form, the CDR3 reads TGTGCCAGCTCACCAGGTGACAGAGGGCAGTATTTT. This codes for CASSPGDRGQYF.

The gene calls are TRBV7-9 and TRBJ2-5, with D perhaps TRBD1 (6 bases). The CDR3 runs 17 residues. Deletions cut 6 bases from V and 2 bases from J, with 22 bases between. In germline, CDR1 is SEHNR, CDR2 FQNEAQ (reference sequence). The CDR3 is CASRPYISRDKQETQYF. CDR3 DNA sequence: TGTGCCAGCAGACCCTACATTTCCCGGGACAAACAAGAGACCCAGTACTTC.

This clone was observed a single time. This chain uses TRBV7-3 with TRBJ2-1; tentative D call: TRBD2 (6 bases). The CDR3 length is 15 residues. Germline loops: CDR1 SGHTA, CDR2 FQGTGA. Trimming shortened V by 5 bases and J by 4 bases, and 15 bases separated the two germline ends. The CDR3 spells CASSRGGGLYNEQFF. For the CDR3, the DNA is TGTGCCAGCAGCCGGGGAGGCGGGCTTTACAATGAGCAGTTCTTC.

The CDR3, as DNA: TGTGCCAGCTCACCACGGGTAACGGGCTACAATGAGCAGTTCTTC. This encodes CASSPRVTGYNEQFF. This sequence joins TRBV18 and TRBJ2-1; no reliable D call. From germline, CDR1 is KGHSH and CDR2 LQKENI. This CDR3 spans 15 amino acids. The germline V and J ends were trimmed by 1 base and 3 bases, with 10 bases remaining between them. Combining the CDR3 with reference TRBV18 and TRBJ2-1 gives the whole variable domain NAGVMQNPRHLVRRRGQEARLRCSPMKGHSHVYWYRQLPEEGLKFMVYLQKENIIDESGMPKERFSAEFPKEGPSILRIQQVVRGDSAAYFCASSPRVTGYNEQFFGPGTRLTVL.

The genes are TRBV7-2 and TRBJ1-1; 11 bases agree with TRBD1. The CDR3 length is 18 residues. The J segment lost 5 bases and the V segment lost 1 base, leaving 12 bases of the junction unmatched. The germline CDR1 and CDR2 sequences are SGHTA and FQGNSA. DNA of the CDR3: TGTGCCAGCAGCTTAGTTGCCGGACAGGGGGCGCGGCGGACTGAAGCTTTCTTT. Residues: CASSLVAGQGARRTEAFF.

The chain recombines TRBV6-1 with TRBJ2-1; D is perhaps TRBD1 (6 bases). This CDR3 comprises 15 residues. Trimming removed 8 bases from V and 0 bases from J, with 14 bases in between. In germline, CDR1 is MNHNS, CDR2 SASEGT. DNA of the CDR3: TGTGCCAGCGAGGCAGGGGCCAGCTCCTACAATGAGCAGTTCTTC. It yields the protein CASEAGASSYNEQFF.

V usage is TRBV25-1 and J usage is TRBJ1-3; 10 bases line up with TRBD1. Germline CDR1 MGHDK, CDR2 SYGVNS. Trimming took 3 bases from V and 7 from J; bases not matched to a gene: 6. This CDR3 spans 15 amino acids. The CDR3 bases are TGTGCCAGCAGTGAGGGGACAGGGGCGGAGAACACCATATATTTT. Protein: CASSEGTGAENTIYF.

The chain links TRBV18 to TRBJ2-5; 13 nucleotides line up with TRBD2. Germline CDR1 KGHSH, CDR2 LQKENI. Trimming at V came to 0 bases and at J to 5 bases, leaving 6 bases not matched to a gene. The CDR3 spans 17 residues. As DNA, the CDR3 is TGTGCCAGCTCACCACCGGGACTAGCGGGGAGTCTGGAGACCCAGTACTTC. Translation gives CASSPPGLAGSLETQYF.

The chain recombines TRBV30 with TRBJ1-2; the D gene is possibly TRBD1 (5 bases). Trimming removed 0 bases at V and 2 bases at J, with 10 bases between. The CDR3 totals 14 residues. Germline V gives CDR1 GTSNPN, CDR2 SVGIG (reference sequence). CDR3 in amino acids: CAWSVGQGNYGYTF. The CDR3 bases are TGTGCCTGGAGTGTGGGGCAGGGAAACTATGGCTACACCTTC.

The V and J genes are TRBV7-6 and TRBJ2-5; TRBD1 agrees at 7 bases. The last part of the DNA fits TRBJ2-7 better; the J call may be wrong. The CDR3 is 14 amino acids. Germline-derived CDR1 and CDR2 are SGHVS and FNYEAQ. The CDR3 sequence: CASSLERDSYEQYF. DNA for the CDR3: TGTGCCAGCAGCTTAGAACGGGACAGCTACGAGCAGTACTTC.

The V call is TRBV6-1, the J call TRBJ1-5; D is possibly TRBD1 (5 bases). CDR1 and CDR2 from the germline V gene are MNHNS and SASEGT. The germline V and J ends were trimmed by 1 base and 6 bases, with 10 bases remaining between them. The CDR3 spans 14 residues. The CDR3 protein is CASSEGAGGQPQHF. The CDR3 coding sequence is TGTGCCAGCAGTGAAGGTGCCGGGGGTCAGCCCCAGCATTTT.